A selection of T cell receptor beta chains follows, all from one sample in a study of blood T cells in healthy people across ages. TCRdb re-derived calls from the 5' RACE reads in MiXCR, one entry per CDR3 protein. The table has approximately 1,000,000 distinct CDR3 sequences, 45% seen once. Input material: blood. Receptors originate from a woman aged 55 to 70 in good health. The conserved cysteine and the conserved F or W are not part of the CDR3 here. Each record gives: V gene, clone size, J gene, CDR3 protein. The size field is filled for only some rows; it gives once, few, many or a size class.

TRBV11-2,.,TRBJ2-1,ASSHVGGYNEQF
TRBV2,few,TRBJ2-3,ASSQEDLGRYTDTQY
TRBV15,.,TRBJ1-2,ATSHDRNGYT
TRBV24-1,.,TRBJ2-1,ATSDSQGTGGRSSYNEQF
TRBV15,.,TRBJ2-1,ATSRDFAGGRRDEQF
TRBV10-1,few,TRBJ2-1,ASQSGAGNEQF
TRBV12-3/TRBV12-4,.,TRBJ1-1,ASRRDRNTEAF
TRBV10-3,.,.,AISAGQGPYEQY
TRBV29-1,.,TRBJ2-1,SAWDGSPYNEQF
TRBV12-3/TRBV12-4,few,TRBJ2-2,ASSQGPGELF
TRBV20-1,once,.,SAGGLAGDAEQY
TRBV27,few,TRBJ2-3,ASARDRIRTDTQY
TRBV4-2,few,TRBJ1-4,ASSQNPGGSGNEKLF
TRBV2,once,TRBJ2-3,ASSVRGGGNTDTQY
TRBV12-3/TRBV12-4,.,TRBJ1-1,ASSPEAVAGTEAF
TRBV10-3,.,TRBJ2-6,AISTGTGGSGANVLT
TRBV29-1,.,TRBJ2-7,SAKIGSYEQY
TRBV4-2,few,TRBJ1-1,ASSSVPGRTEAF
TRBV11-2,.,TRBJ2-3,ASSPRWTQY
TRBV29-1,few,TRBJ2-7,SAGTGSTEQY
TRBV10-3,.,TRBJ2-1,AISAGGINEQF
TRBV20-1,.,TRBJ2-7,SAPLGTLYEQY
TRBV6-5,.,TRBJ1-2,ASSVGTASPYGYT
TRBV12-3/TRBV12-4,.,TRBJ1-2,ASSLGNRVGPLYGYT
TRBV6-1,once,.,ANSDRETGGPYEQY
TRBV3-1,few,TRBJ2-7,ASSQGAGETHEQY
TRBV6-2/TRBV6-3,once,TRBJ2-2,ASRLRLAGGPSGELF
TRBV7-9,.,TRBJ2-5,ASSRPGTGGGTQY
TRBV3-1,.,TRBJ2-5,ASSSIYPGQGPNGETQY
TRBV6-6,.,TRBJ1-5,ASSYRWGGNQPQH
TRBV6-6,.,TRBJ2-7,ASSYSIRDSAYEQY
TRBV9,.,TRBJ2-1,ASSPGRPPDEQF
TRBV4-1,.,TRBJ2-1,ASSSGGPFYNEQF
TRBV10-3,.,TRBJ1-1,AISESRGGSTEAF
TRBV10-3,.,TRBJ1-1,AKRRGQNTEAF
TRBV9,few,TRBJ2-7,ASSVDRTNYEQY
TRBV20-1,.,TRBJ2-7,SARPRLAQSSYNEQY
TRBV25-1,many,TRBJ1-4,ASGTGGNEKLF
TRBV5-1,.,TRBJ2-1,ASSTAGGSSYNEQF
TRBV7-9,.,TRBJ2-3,ASSSSKGLATSTDAQY
TRBV5-5,.,TRBJ2-4,ASSLGFQGALEQY
TRBV21-1,few,TRBJ2-1,ASSKGIGAGLQF
TRBV12-3/TRBV12-4,.,TRBJ2-2,ASSSPFPTGAGELF
TRBV6-5,few,TRBJ2-7,ASSYTGSSYEQY
TRBV6-1,.,.,ASSEVGLVETQY
TRBV20-1,.,TRBJ2-5,SARDRGREVVQETQY
TRBV10-3,.,TRBJ2-1,AISNRMVAGSSYNEQF
TRBV29-1,few,TRBJ2-7,SVIPAGGYEQY
TRBV12-3/TRBV12-4,.,TRBJ2-3,ASSRTNGGQY
TRBV20-1,.,TRBJ2-1,SARALAAYNEQF
TRBV7-2,.,TRBJ1-3,ASPTKGSSGNTIY
TRBV6-1,.,TRBJ2-1,ASGDRGLSWGSYNEQF
TRBV2,many,TRBJ2-1,ASSGAGYNEQF
TRBV20-1,once,TRBJ2-7,SARGSGTEQY
TRBV5-6,once,TRBJ1-1,ASSSSASQAF
TRBV20-1,once,TRBJ2-3,SALGEGGTSTDTQY
TRBV2,few,TRBJ2-7,ASSETVEQY